Shown below are 5 T cell receptor beta chains from a single sample sequenced in a study of regulatory T cells in long-lasting Graves disease (dated by TCRdb to the early 2020s). According to the study, the label for this sample's time point signals: newly diagnosed GD, antithyroid drugs for less than 3 months. RNA was extracted from PBMCs in TRIzol for both TCR sequencing and RNA sequencing. Receptors were amplified or captured by multiplex PCR. For sequencing, an Illumina HiSeq 4000 was employed. TCR beta libraries were built with iRepertoire HTBI primers and Arm-PCR amplification of CDR3 regions. Using fastp at Q25 and MiXCR, TCRdb reprocessed the public reads and kept productive beta chains. Each record represents a unique CDR3 protein, reported with the most common genes and DNA among its rows. The sample table records about 210,000 distinct CDR3 sequences; approximately 18% of these occur just once. The ten largest clones capture approximately 10% of the sample.

A further study also used this sample, focusing on T cells in Graves' hyperthyroidism and ophthalmopathy.

Material: peripheral blood mononuclear cells (PBMCs), obtained at new diagnosis, from a patient treated with antithyroid drugs. Every receptor here comes from a woman aged 25 to 39 with Graves disease. Donor details come from another sample of the same person, matched by shared clones.

This clonotype was counted many times. V is TRBV7-2 and J is TRBJ2-1; 11 bases are a match to TRBD1. CDR3 size: 17 residues. V lost 1 base and J lost 6; bases outside the gene matches: 8. Germline-derived CDR1 and CDR2 are SGHTA and FQGNSA. CDR3 DNA: TGTGCCAGCAGCTTAGTGGGGGCCGGGACAGGGGGCAATGAGCAGTTCTTC. It specifies CASSLVGAGTGGNEQFF. The full variable domain, completed using reference TRBV7-2 and TRBJ2-1, is GAGVSQSPSNKVTEKGKDVELRCDPISGHTALYWYRQSLGQGLEFLIYFQGNSAPDKSGLPSDRFSAERTGGSVSTLTIQRTQQEDSAVYLCASSLVGAGTGGNEQFFGPGTRLTVL.

Many counts were recorded for this clonotype. This sequence joins TRBV7-3 and TRBJ1-1; D uncertain. CDR1 and CDR2 (germline): SGHTA, FQGTGA. Trimming pared 3 bases from V and 0 bases from J, leaving 8 bases between. This CDR3 is built from 14 residues. DNA of the CDR3: TGTGCCAGCAGCTTTCAGCCCATGAACACTGAAGCTTTCTTT. Protein sequence: CASSFQPMNTEAFF.

The chain has TRBV10-1 and TRBJ2-3; D is possibly TRBD1 or TRBD2 (5 bases each). The CDR3 is 14 amino acids. The germline gives CDR1 WNHNN, CDR2 SYGVQD (reference sequence). Trimming removed 4 bases at V and 2 bases at J, with 10 bases between. CDR3 region: CASSVGRPTDTQYF. The CDR3 coding sequence is TGCGCCAGCAGTGTGGGACGACCCACAGATACGCAGTATTTT.

Comment on this clonotype: This is likely a read error, given that the CDR3 carries no conserved phenylalanine or tryptophan at its end. It is unclear where the CDR3 begins or ends on the DNA, so no DNA is shown, and the CDR3 is as TCRdb lists it. The chain carries TRBV11-1 and TRBJ2-3. The CDR3 adds up to 12 amino acids, both ends counted. Germline V gives CDR1 SGHAT, CDR2 FQDESV (reference sequence). The chain's CDR3 is CASSPGTDTHYI.

This clonotype was detected ten times or more. The chain combines TRBV28 with TRBJ1-2; TRBD1 might be the D (6 bases). The CDR3 loop spans 14 amino acids. Trimming removed 6 bases at V and 3 bases at J, with 14 bases between. The germline gives CDR1 MDHEN, CDR2 SYDVKM. The CDR3 DNA follows: TGTGCCAGCAGACCCCCCGGGACACACTATGGCTACACCTTC. Translated: CASRPPGTHYGYTF.